Included here is one T cell receptor beta chain sequence, with context. These data belong to a study of T cell responses to AZD1222 COVID-19 vaccine. Germline CDR1 SGDLS, CDR2 YYNGEE. The CDR3 totals 14 residues. V was cut by 0 bases and J by 2 bases, with 6 bases left in between. Some clones are missing from TCRdb's copy, which holds only in-frame ones; the method was immunoSEQ multiplex PCR. The sample comprises some 100,000 clones, about 88% of which are singletons, and around 4% rests with the top ten. The source of this sequence is an adult who received the AZD1222 COVID-19 vaccine. J is TRBJ1-3 and V is TRBV9, with D possibly matching TRBD1 (5 bases). The source was peripheral blood, collected 28 days after the second AZD1222 dose. The CDR3 protein is CASSVGGTGNTIYF. The CDR3 nucleotides are TGTGCCAGCAGCGTAGGGGGGACTGGAAACACCATATATTTT. Variable domain in full (rest from reference TRBV9 and TRBJ1-3): DSGVTQTPKHLITATGQRVTLRCSPRSGDLSVYWYQQSLDQGLQFLIQYYNGEERAKGNILERFSAQQFPDLHSELNLSSLELGDSALYFCASSVGGTGNTIYFGEGSWLTVV.